This entry features one T cell receptor beta chain sequence. Antigen specificity is unknown. PCR used 60 Vbeta primers and 13 Jbeta primers. As originally analysed: Counted up in a later analysis, unique TCR beta chains came to about 80 million, with about 9.9 million shared. Profiled with immunoSEQ multiplex PCR; TCRdb holds only in-frame clones, not every one. D and trimming were read from the DNA, whereas the V and J calls and clone size are those reported in that table. The table lists about 180,000 clones, around 80% of them singletons. The sample is drawn from a study of cytomegalovirus exposure and HLA in healthy donors. Study results and limitations: Later analysis associated a missense DCLRE1C variant with TCR beta V- and J-gene trimming. The authors listed 180 or so TCR beta chains as cytomegalovirus-associated. The authors later found most CMV-associated TCR beta chains appeared HLA-restricted.

CDR1 is SQVTM and CDR2 is ANQGSEA in the germline V gene. The junction had 4 bases not matched to a gene; V was cut back by 4 bases and J by 3 bases. CDR3 length: 13 residues. The chain joins TRBV29-1 to TRBJ2-5; 8 positions agree with TRBD1. The receptor was isolated from a girl under 18 in good health and CMV-seropositive. The sample was PBMCs. The CDR3 is CSVVWTGKETQYF. The CDR3 bases are TGCAGCGTTGTCTGGACAGGGAAAGAGACCCAGTACTTC.